This paragraph covers one TCR beta chain sequence. Which antigen it targets is not known. No base-level quality is on record; no much larger clone is a single base apart. CDR1 MDHEN and CDR2 SYDVKM are derived from the germline V gene. V and J are truncated by 8 bases and 4 bases respectively, leaving an intervening sequence of 6 bases. The CDR3, from cysteine to phenylalanine, totals 11 residues. The read is trimmed to its CDR3 DNA, 33 bases read in frame from base 1. These data are taken from a study of blood T cell repertoires in COVID-19 (dated by TCRdb to the early 2020s). About the full investigation: The collaborator samples originated in the United States, Italy and Spain and spanned the acute and convalescent phases of COVID-19. The material from the prospective study consisted of cDNA or gDNA derived from T cells, B-cell-depleted T cells, or PBMCs. The dataset comprised deeply sampled blood TCRbeta repertoires from subjects exposed to, actively infected with, or recovered from COVID-19. The repertoires were made available in a free public database intended to serve as a resource for research on the immune response to SARS-CoV-2. Samples came from the ongoing ImmuneRACE study (first 160 participants) plus 1,254 subjects from 6 global collaborators. Sample metadata almost always included a de-identified subject ID, COVID-19 status, age in years and sex. HLA class I and class II types, where available, came from metadata supplied by the sample provider rather than from assay-based typing.

Broad study findings and their caveats: The quantity of clinical and demographic metadata differed by source and by participant and was supplied without curation.

TCRbeta CDR3 regions were amplified from genomic DNA using the immunoSEQ Assay, a bias-controlled multiplex PCR. Processing in the source paper ran as follows. The number of nucleated cells in each sample was estimated by amplification of reference gene primers within the assay. To quantify the absolute abundance of each unique TCRbeta CDR3 rearrangement, sequence reads were collapsed and filtered. For each sample, productive Simpson clonality was calculated by taking the square root of Simpson's diversity index across productive rearrangements. TCRdb stores this immuneACCESS table with in-frame sequences only. Part of the clones is absent; in the studies checked, under half of the shortfall reflects unresolved V genes, and no reason is known for the rest. That table furnishes V, J and clone size, whereas the DNA furnished D and trimming. In all, the sample holds around 300,000 clones, and over 85% of those were seen once. The top ten hold roughly 1.9% of the sample.

Participants in the prospective study were aged roughly 18 to 95 years, lived in 20 to 30 United States geographic areas, and enrolled through a virtual design. Cohort assignment in the prospective study relied on participant-reported clinical history from a screening survey and a study questionnaire. Recovered participants in ImmuneRACE Cohort 3 were defined as having two consecutive negative NP/OP PCR tests, clearance from a healthcare professional, or resolution of symptoms. Mobile phlebotomists in the prospective study collected whole blood, serum and a nasopharyngeal or oropharyngeal swab from every participant. Prospective study participants could optionally give additional blood draws and questionnaires over an approximately two-month period. Prospective study blood samples were shipped either frozen or at room temperature before DNA extraction.

The TCR sequence derives from a woman aged 55-70 years who had recovered from COVID-19. The chain joins TRBV28 to TRBJ1-5, with the D gene not confidently named. The specimen was PBMCs or T cells enriched from blood (not recorded which). The sequenced DNA: TGTGCCAGCGCTAGTAATCAGCCCCAGCATTTT. Its coded protein is CASASNQPQHF.